Listed here are 21 T cell receptor beta chains from one sample, sequenced in a study of human T cells and chemical hapten exposure. One entry per CDR3 protein results from TCRdb running MiXCR on the 5' RACE reads. The top ten clones hold about 3% of a sample with 110,000 or so distinct CDR3 sequences, around a fifth of them seen once. The template was total RNA from unfractionated whole blood. The receptors come from a human donor in good health.

The chain couples TRBV24-1 to TRBJ2-1; D is possibly TRBD1 or TRBD2 (5 bases each). The germline gives CDR1 KGHDR, CDR2 SFDVKD. The CDR3 totals 13 residues. V was cut by 5 bases and J by 10 bases, with 14 bases left in between. The CDR3 nucleotides are TGTGCCACCAGTGTTTATCAGGGAGCAGAGCAGTTCTTC. Translated: CATSVYQGAEQFF.

The chain combines TRBV5-5 with TRBJ2-7; 7 nucleotides match TRBD1. Germline V lookup: CDR1 SGHKS, CDR2 YYEKEE (reference sequence). Germline trimming cut 2 bases from V and 0 bases from J; bases unmatched to any gene: 8. The CDR3 extends over 16 amino acids. CDR3 DNA sequence: TGTGCCAGCAGCTTCCAAGGGGGCCCCAGCTCCTACGAGCAGTACTTC. It specifies CASSFQGGPSSYEQYF. Variable domain in full (rest from reference TRBV5-5 and TRBJ2-7): DAGVTQSPTHLIKTRGQQVTLRCSPISGHKSVSWYQQVLGQGPQFIFQYYEKEERGRGNFPDRFSARQFPNYSSELNVNALLLGDSALYLCASSFQGGPSSYEQYFGPGTRLTVT.

This chain connects TRBV12-3 or TRBV12-4 to TRBJ2-1, with 15 bases aligning to TRBD2. CDR3 length: 24 residues. The junction had 27 bases not matched to a gene; V was cut back by 4 bases and J by 5 bases. The CDR3 here is CASSSTPGLAGGHLGGSRDNEQFF. In DNA, the CDR3 is TGTGCCAGCAGTTCTACACCGGGACTAGCGGGAGGACACCTGGGGGGGAGTCGGGACAATGAGCAGTTCTTC.

In regard to this clonotype: One end of the junction does not line up with germline, which may come from a read error. This chain links TRBV12-3 or TRBV12-4 with TRBJ2-7; D may match TRBD1 or TRBD2 (5 bases each). CDR3 length equals 11 residues. The CDR3: CASRLGPLLDF. DNA of the CDR3: TGTGCCAGCAGACTGGGACCCCTCTTGGACTTC.

This clonotype has a handful of counts. The chain has TRBV20-1 and TRBJ1-1; D is ambiguous. Trimming took off 1 base at V and 0 bases at J, with 12 bases between the two ends. The CDR3 spans 15 residues. CDR1 and CDR2 (germline): DFQATT, SNEGSKA (reference sequence). The CDR3 reads CSARVFEGMNTEAFF. CDR3 in DNA: TGCAGTGCTAGAGTGTTCGAGGGCATGAACACTGAAGCTTTCTTT.

This clonotype was counted only a few times. This chain joins TRBV5-1 and TRBJ2-6; possible D gene TRBD1, 6 bases. V was cut by 3 bases and J by 2 bases, with 18 bases left in between. Germline V gives CDR1 SGHRS, CDR2 YFSETQ. The CDR3 has 18 amino acids. CDR3 nucleotides: TGCGCCAGCAGCTCCATACCTCTAGGACAGACTGGGGCCAACGTCCTGACTTTC. Translated, it gives CASSSIPLGQTGANVLTF.

The chain employs TRBV5-4 and TRBJ2-5; perhaps TRBD1 as D (9 bases). Germline CDR1 SGHNT, CDR2 YYREEE (reference sequence). The length of the CDR3 is 16 residues. Trimming stripped 4 bases from V and 4 bases from J, with 20 bases between. CDR3 residues: CASSATGGGGSETQYF. The CDR3 DNA reads as TGTGCCAGCAGCGCCACAGGGGGCGGGGGGTCAGAGACCCAGTACTTC.

This clonotype was recorded a few times. This sequence joins TRBV15 and TRBJ1-5; D gene ambiguous. With 9 bases removed from V and 0 bases from J, the gap between germline ends came to 9 bases. The CDR3 is made up of 13 amino acids. Germline assignment: CDR1 LNHNV and CDR2 YYDKDF (reference sequence). CDR3 region: CATGSDSNQPQHF. In DNA, the CDR3 is TGTGCCACTGGATCTGATAGCAATCAGCCCCAGCATTTT.

This clonotype was counted only a few times. DNA of the CDR3: TGCAGCGTTGCTTCCGGGACACAAGAGACCCAGTACTTC. Encoded protein: CSVASGTQETQYF. The V gene is TRBV29-1, the J gene TRBJ2-5; weak D call: TRBD1 (6 bases). CDR3 length: 13 amino acids. V dropped 4 bases and J dropped 2 bases, with 11 bases sitting between them. Germline V gene sequence: CDR1 SQVTM, CDR2 ANQGSEA.

The CDR3, as DNA: TGTGCCACCAGTGAGGTAGATACGCAGTATTTT. Protein sequence: CATSEVDTQYF. The genes are TRBV24-1 and TRBJ2-3; D uncertain. CDR3 length: 11 amino acids. From germline, CDR1 is KGHDR and CDR2 SFDVKD. V was cut by 4 bases and J by 5 bases, with 3 bases left in between.

The CDR3 DNA sequence: TGTGCCACCAGTGGGGGGGACAGCCTCTCCTACAATGAGCAGTTCTTC. This encodes CATSGGDSLSYNEQFF. The V and J genes are TRBV24-1 and TRBJ2-1, with D possibly matching TRBD1 (7 bases). The CDR3 extends over 16 amino acids. Trimming shortened V by 5 bases and J by 0 bases, and 13 bases separated the two germline ends. Per germline, CDR1 KGHDR and CDR2 SFDVKD.

The V call is TRBV5-4, the J call TRBJ2-3; 9 bases are a match to TRBD1. This CDR3 is 15 amino acids long. Germline V CDR1 and CDR2: SGHNT, YYREEE (reference sequence). With V trimmed by 8 bases and J by 5 bases, 12 bases remained unmatched. The CDR3 nucleotides are TGTGCCAGTACGACTGACAGGGGGTTGATAGATACGCAGTATTTT. Amino acid sequence: CASTTDRGLIDTQYF.

V usage is TRBV11-2 and J usage is TRBJ2-3, with 12 positions matching TRBD2. This CDR3 has 16 amino acids. Germline V gives CDR1 SGHAT, CDR2 FQNNGV. J lost 10 bases, V lost 5 bases, and 13 bases had no gene match. The CDR3: CASSPGLAGLRGAQYF. In DNA form, the CDR3 reads TGTGCCAGCAGCCCCGGACTAGCGGGATTAAGGGGGGCGCAGTATTTT.

V usage is TRBV28 and J usage is TRBJ1-2; 9 bases line up with TRBD1. The CDR3 totals 13 residues. Germline CDR1 is MDHEN and CDR2 is SYDVKM. The junction had 1 base not matched to a gene; V was cut back by 5 bases and J by 3 bases. The CDR3 region has the DNA TGTGCCAGCAGTACAGGGGGCGACTATGGCTACACCTTC. This encodes CASSTGGDYGYTF.

This clonotype appeared a few times. The J gene is TRBJ2-1, the V gene TRBV5-1, with 9 nucleotides matching TRBD2. Trimming cost V 4 bases and J 5 bases; bases outside gene matches: 1. The CDR3 spans 13 residues. Per the germline V gene, CDR1 is SGHRS and CDR2 is YFSETQ. CDR3 coding DNA: TGCGCCAGCAGCAGCGGGGGGAACAATGAGCAGTTCTTC. This translates into CASSSGGNNEQFF.

This clonotype was seen once. This chain links TRBV5-1 with TRBJ1-4, with D possibly being TRBD1 (6 bases). CDR3 length equals 17 residues. V was cut by 4 bases and J by 6 bases, with 22 bases left in between. Looked up from germline, CDR1 is SGHRS and CDR2 is YFSETQ. CDR3 region: CASSRGASKRLDEKLFF. The DNA for the CDR3 is TGCGCCAGCAGCAGGGGGGCCTCGAAACGGCTGGATGAAAAACTGTTTTTT.

The CDR3 DNA reads TGCAGTGCTAGTGGGGGGGGCCCCATCAGCGAAGGCGACACCTTC. This codes for CSASGGGPISEGDTF. This rearrangement joins TRBV20-1 to TRBJ1-2; a possible D gene is TRBD1 (6 bases). This CDR3 has 15 residues. Germline V lookup: CDR1 DFQATT, CDR2 SNEGSKA (reference sequence). V was cut by 3 bases and J by 12 bases, with 26 bases left in between.

The chain links TRBV12-3 or TRBV12-4 to TRBJ1-4; D uncertain. The CDR3 has 13 residues. Trimming removed 8 bases at V and 0 bases at J, with 7 bases between. The CDR3 sequence: CASQRSTNEKLFF. In nucleotides, the CDR3 is TGTGCCAGCCAAAGATCAACTAATGAAAAACTGTTTTTT.

This sequence joins TRBV5-6 and TRBJ2-1; 13 nucleotides match TRBD2. This CDR3 is built from 15 residues. The germline V gene encodes CDR1 SGHDT and CDR2 YYEEEE. V dropped 5 bases and J dropped 11; count of bases not matched to a gene: 10. As DNA, the CDR3 is TGTGCCAGCAGTTTCGGACTAGCGGGAGCCCTCAAGCAGTTCTTC. Translated, it gives CASSFGLAGALKQFF.

The chain recombines TRBV2 with TRBJ2-3; 13 positions match TRBD2. Germline CDR1 and CDR2: SNHLY and FYNNEI. The CDR3 extends over 16 amino acids. Unmatched junction bases numbered 3, after V lost 6 bases and J lost 0 bases. CDR3 bases: TGTGCCAGCAGAGAACTAGCGGGAGGGAGCACAGATACGCAGTATTTT. As protein: CASRELAGGSTDTQYF.

A few counts support this clonotype. The chain employs TRBV28 and TRBJ1-1, with D tentatively TRBD1 (5 bases). This CDR3 is built from 18 residues. Trimming shortened V by 5 bases and J by 1 base, and 23 bases separated the two germline ends. The germline CDR1 and CDR2 sequences are MDHEN and SYDVKM. CDR3 amino acids: CASSPFYTSGRTNTEAFF. The CDR3 DNA sequence: TGTGCCAGCAGTCCATTTTACACATCGGGACGGACGAACACTGAAGCTTTCTTT. The complete variable domain, with remaining parts taken from reference TRBV28 and TRBJ1-1, reads DVKVTQSSRYLVKRTGEKVFLECVQDMDHENMFWYRQDPGLGLRLIYFSYDVKMKEKGDIPEGYSVSREKKERFSLILESASTNQTSMYLCASSPFYTSGRTNTEAFFGQGTRLTVV.